This T cell receptor beta chain was identified in a study of OX40 agonist ivuxolimab in advanced cancers. Profiling relied on immunoSEQ multiplex PCR, and the TCRdb table lists in-frame clones only, not all of them. The sample has over 60,000 clones; 84% are singletons. The TCR originated in an adult with an advanced solid tumor such as melanoma, head and neck, liver or kidney cancer. The sequencing here drew on CD4+ or CD8+ T cells sorted from blood, taken in a trial of the OX40 agonist ivuxolimab.

The CDR3 DNA sequence: TGTGCCAGCAGCTTAGAAGGCACCTCCTACAATGAGCAGTTCTTC. Translation: CASSLEGTSYNEQFF. V and J are TRBV7-2 and TRBJ2-1; D is ambiguous. In germline, CDR1 is SGHTA, CDR2 FQGNSA. V was clipped by 1 base and J by 0 bases, with 7 bases between them. The CDR3 spans 15 residues.